This T cell receptor (beta chain) was documented in a study of T cell repertoires in cytomegalovirus infection. TCRdb re-called the reads with MiXCR, one entry per CDR3 protein. The sample lists about 360,000 distinct CDR3 sequences, about a sixth occurring once. Per the germline V gene, CDR1 is MNHEY and CDR2 is SVGAGI. The CDR3 sequence is 14 residues long. The V gene lost 2 bases and the J gene lost 2 bases, with 9 bases spanning the gap. About this clonotype: Antigen: not known.

Points from the study as a whole: There were HLA-C-restricted CMV-specific TCR beta clonotypes dominating the ex vivo response. Frequencies of public TCR beta families were cumulated, and this identified carriers of CMV plus the relevant HLA.

Sequencing input: PBMCs. The sequence was obtained from a human donor in good health (CMV status not recorded). Some clones in this sample may be carry-over from other donors' samples. This sequence joins TRBV6-5 and TRBJ1-1; possibly TRBD1 for D (6 bases). CDR3 DNA sequence: TGTGCCAGCAGTTACGGGGGGGCCAACACTGAAGCTTTCTTT. It specifies CASSYGGANTEAFF.